This paragraph reports one T cell receptor beta chain. Repertoires were generated with immunoSEQ multiplex PCR, while TCRdb's copy carries only in-frame clones and drops some. The data hold under 50,000 clones, with 70% to 90% observed a single time. The data were obtained in a study of blood T cell repertoires in COVID-19. Study in general: Collection of acute and convalescent COVID-19 samples took place in the United States, Italy and Spain. Sample material is recorded as cDNA or gDNA derived from T cells, B-cell-depleted T cells, or PBMCs.

Material for sequencing was peripheral blood. This TCR was recovered from a man between 65 and 80 years old with active COVID-19.

DNA for the CDR3: TGTGCCAGCTCACCGATAGGACAGAACAATGAGCAGTTCTTC. It is translated as CASSPIGQNNEQFF. The V gene is TRBV18, the J gene TRBJ2-1, with D possibly matching TRBD1 (6 bases). V was trimmed by 3 bases and J by 5 bases, leaving 11 bases between them. This CDR3 spans 14 amino acids. Germline V lookup: CDR1 KGHSH, CDR2 LQKENI.